These T cell receptor beta chains were read from a single sample in a study of blood T cell repertoires in COVID-19. Assay used: immunoSEQ multiplex PCR; TCRdb lists only in-frame clones, some missing. The table has a few hundred thousand clones, about 85% seen once. The material sequenced was PBMCs or T cells enriched from blood (not recorded which). Receptors were obtained from a man aged 35 to 55 who had recovered from COVID-19. Both conserved end residues are part of each CDR3. The D gene is left open where the match is weak. Some rows have no size entry. The others give once, few or many, or a class for an expanded clone.

d_call | clone_size | j_call | v_call | cdr3_aa | cdr3_nt
. | . | TRBJ2-3 | TRBV14 | CASSPTSTDTQYF | TGTGCCAGCAGCCCCACTAGCACAGATACGCAGTATTTT
. | . | TRBJ1-1 | TRBV28 | CASSLLQGVGTEAFF | TGTGCCAGCAGTTTATTACAGGGAGTCGGGACTGAAGCTTTCTTT
TRBD1 | . | TRBJ1-2 | TRBV2 | CASSGQGWKGYTF | TGTGCCAGCAGTGGACAGGGGTGGAAAGGCTACACCTTC
. | few | TRBJ2-7 | TRBV18 | CASSPPVSYEQYF | TGTGCCAGCTCACCACCGGTTAGCTACGAGCAGTACTTC
TRBD2 | . | TRBJ2-1 | TRBV19 | CASSPTSGRGNEQFF | TGTGCCAGTAGTCCCACTAGCGGGAGGGGGAATGAGCAGTTCTTC
. | . | TRBJ1-1 | TRBV24-1 | CATSGQGGTEAFF | TGTGCCACCAGTGGTCAGGGTGGCACTGAAGCTTTCTTT
TRBD1 | . | TRBJ1-2 | TRBV15 | CATSRDWGQDINYGYTF | TGTGCCACCAGCAGAGACTGGGGACAGGACATTAACTATGGCTACACCTTC
. | . | TRBJ2-1 | TRBV30 | CAWSSGSTYEQFF | TGTGCCTGGAGCAGTGGGAGTACCTATGAGCAGTTCTTC
TRBD1 | . | TRBJ1-2 | TRBV12-3/TRBV12-4 | CASSPTGIYGYTF | TGTGCCAGCAGCCCGACAGGGATCTATGGCTACACCTTC
. | once | TRBJ1-4 | TRBV11-2 | CASSFGNEKLFF | TGTGCCAGCAGCTTTGGCAATGAAAAACTGTTTTTT
TRBD2 | . | TRBJ2-1 | TRBV13 | CASSSLLAGGPSEQFF | TGTGCCAGCAGCTCGTTACTAGCGGGAGGGCCGAGTGAGCAGTTCTTC
. | . | TRBJ2-2 | TRBV9 | CAIGLLNTGELFF | TGTGCCATTGGACTACTCAACACCGGGGAGCTGTTTTTT
. | . | TRBJ1-5 | TRBV7-8 | CASSLAAPGGSNQPQHF | TGTGCCAGCAGCTTAGCTGCCCCGGGGGGAAGCAATCAGCCCCAGCATTTT
. | . | TRBJ2-3 | TRBV28 | CASSLGGSDTQYF | TGTGCCAGCAGTTTAGGAGGTTCCGATACGCAGTATTTT
TRBD2 | . | TRBJ2-2 | TRBV7-9 | CASSLILASGSGTGELFF | TGTGCCAGCAGCTTGATTCTTGCTAGCGGGAGTGGGACCGGGGAGCTGTTTTTT
. | . | TRBJ1-5 | TRBV25-1 | CASSFAGVNQPQHF | TGTGCCAGCAGTTTTGCAGGGGTCAATCAGCCCCAGCATTTT
TRBD1 | . | TRBJ1-1 | TRBV9 | CASRAGGQNTEAFF | TGTGCCAGCAGAGCAGGGGGACAGAACACTGAAGCTTTCTTT
TRBD2 | . | TRBJ2-1 | TRBV24-1 | CATSDHSGRSYNEQFF | TGTGCCACCAGTGATCATAGCGGGAGGTCCTACAATGAGCAGTTCTTC
TRBD1 | . | TRBJ1-5 | TRBV27 | CASDTGTAFNQPQHF | TGTGCCAGCGATACCGGGACAGCCTTCAATCAGCCCCAGCATTTT
. | once | TRBJ2-7 | TRBV24-1 | CATGGQLSYEQYF | TGTGCCACCGGCGGCCAGCTCTCCTACGAGCAGTACTTC
. | once | TRBJ2-1 | TRBV6-2/TRBV6-3 | CASSYVAGGLYNEQFF | TGTGCCAGCAGTTACGTGGCAGGGGGGCTCTACAATGAGCAGTTCTTC
TRBD1 | . | TRBJ2-1 | TRBV19 | CASSIARQQGKGGRSEQFF | TGTGCCAGTAGTATAGCCCGACAACAGGGGAAAGGTGGTCGTAGTGAGCAGTTCTTC
. | once | TRBJ1-5 | TRBV7-8 | CASSFGENQPQHF | TGTGCCAGCAGCTTCGGAGAAAATCAGCCCCAGCATTTT
TRBD1 | . | TRBJ2-7 | TRBV29-1 | CSVKTGDRGLYF | TGCAGCGTAAAAACAGGGGACAGGGGGCTTTACTTC
. | . | TRBJ1-5 | TRBV6-5 | CASRGIAGQPQHF | TGTGCCAGTCGCGGAATCGCGGGTCAGCCCCAGCATTTT
. | . | TRBJ2-5 | TRBV5-1 | CASSLWADQETQYF | TGCGCCAGCAGCTTGTGGGCTGACCAAGAGACCCAGTACTTC
. | . | TRBJ1-3 | TRBV6-5 | CASKTTGSRNTIYF | TGTGCCAGCAAAACTACAGGGTCAAGAAACACCATATATTTT
. | . | TRBJ2-3 | TRBV24-1 | CATSDYLTGSDTQYF | TGTGCCACCAGTGACTACTTGACAGGATCAGATACGCAGTATTTT
TRBD1 | . | TRBJ1-4 | TRBV18 | CASIRSGQGNEKLFF | TGTGCCAGTATTCGTTCGGGACAGGGGAATGAAAAACTGTTTTTT
. | . | TRBJ1-2 | TRBV3-1/TRBV3-2 | CASSQDWQGRGGYTF | TGTGCCAGCAGCCAAGATTGGCAGGGGAGGGGTGGCTACACCTTC
TRBD2 | . | TRBJ2-1 | TRBV9 | CASSVGTSGRAEQFF | TGTGCCAGCAGCGTAGGGACTAGCGGGAGGGCTGAGCAGTTCTTC
. | few | TRBJ2-2 | TRBV5-4 | CASTRDQGRTNTGELFF | TGTGCCAGCACCAGGGATCAGGGAAGGACGAACACCGGGGAGCTGTTTTTT
. | . | TRBJ2-7 | TRBV30 | CAWSFGDGLSYEQYF | TGTGCCTGGAGTTTTGGAGACGGCCTCTCCTACGAGCAGTACTTC
. | . | TRBJ2-4 | TRBV12-3/TRBV12-4 | CASSQRGANIQYF | TGTGCCAGCAGCCAGCGCGGGGCGAACATTCAGTACTTC
TRBD2 | . | TRBJ2-5 | TRBV4-1 | CASSQDGGMKTQYF | TGCGCCAGCAGCCAAGACGGGGGGATGAAGACCCAGTACTTC
TRBD1 | once | TRBJ1-3 | TRBV19 | CASSMGSDRASGNTIYF | TGTGCCAGTAGTATGGGATCTGACAGGGCCTCTGGAAACACCATATATTTT
TRBD1 | . | TRBJ1-6 | TRBV6-5 | CASSSAGQGARAPLHF | TGTGCCAGCAGTTCCGCGGGACAGGGGGCGCGTGCACCCCTCCACTTT
. | . | TRBJ1-5 | TRBV3-1/TRBV3-2 | CASSQVAGNQPQHF | TGTGCCAGCAGCCAAGTAGCAGGGAATCAGCCCCAGCATTTT
. | . | TRBJ1-1 | TRBV29-1 | CSVVGQGLDTEAFF | TGCAGCGTTGTGGGGCAGGGCCTGGACACTGAAGCTTTCTTT
. | . | TRBJ2-5 | TRBV2 | CASSEAPGIETQYF | TGTGCCAGCAGTGAAGCCCCGGGGATAGAGACCCAGTACTTC
TRBD1 | few | TRBJ2-5 | TRBV3-1/TRBV3-2 | CASSQDGTGGLSQYF | TGTGCCAGCAGCCAAGATGGGACAGGGGGGCTATCCCAGTACTTC
. | . | TRBJ2-3 | TRBV5-1 | CASTGRGGPSTDTQYF | TGCGCCAGCACCGGGCGCGGGGGCCCTAGCACAGATACGCAGTATTTT
TRBD1 | . | TRBJ2-1 | TRBV4-1 | CASSQARTGGNEQFF | TGCGCCAGCAGCCAAGCGAGGACAGGGGGTAATGAGCAGTTCTTC
. | . | TRBJ1-1 | TRBV25-1 | CASSEGRVTEAFF | TGTGCCAGCAGTGAAGGGCGTGTCACTGAAGCTTTCTTT
TRBD1 | . | TRBJ1-2 | TRBV4-3 | CASSQEMGQGSWGYTF | TGCGCCAGCAGCCAAGAGATGGGACAGGGATCGTGGGGCTACACCTTC
TRBD1 | . | TRBJ1-1 | TRBV6-5 | CASSRTGLNTEAFF | TGTGCCAGCAGCCGGACAGGGTTGAACACTGAAGCTTTCTTT
. | . | TRBJ2-2 | TRBV5-6 | CASSLGQIINTGELFF | TGTGCCAGCAGCTTGGGACAGATCATAAACACCGGGGAGCTGTTTTTT
. | once | TRBJ1-2 | TRBV5-1 | CASSLESGMGGYTF | TGCGCCAGCAGCTTGGAGTCAGGGATGGGCGGCTACACCTTC
. | . | TRBJ2-5 | TRBV14 | CASPISNLYREGDTWETQYF | TGTGCCAGTCCAATTTCGAATTTATACAGGGAGGGGGATACCTGGGAGACCCAGTACTTC
TRBD1 | . | TRBJ2-2 | TRBV19 | CASSTGGSTGELFF | TGTGCCAGTAGTACAGGGGGCAGTACCGGGGAGCTGTTTTTT
TRBD1 | . | TRBJ1-5 | TRBV19 | CASSITGGNQPQHF | TGTGCCAGTAGTATCACAGGGGGCAATCAGCCCCAGCATTTT
TRBD1 | . | TRBJ2-1 | TRBV10-3 | CAISFPVGGTGYNEQFF | TGTGCCATCAGCTTCCCGGTGGGCGGGACAGGCTACAATGAGCAGTTCTTC
TRBD1 | . | TRBJ1-1 | TRBV20-1 | CSARTGPEAFF | TGCAGTGCTCGGACAGGGCCTGAAGCTTTCTTT
. | . | TRBJ2-5 | TRBV6-5 | CASTRTQGKETQYF | TGTGCCAGCACTAGAACACAGGGAAAGGAGACCCAGTACTTC
. | . | TRBJ1-6 | TRBV7-8 | CASSFSTEAPLHF | TGTGCCAGCAGCTTCTCGACAGAGGCACCCCTCCACTTT
TRBD2 | few | TRBJ2-7 | TRBV4-2 | CASSQDGGSGSHEQYF | TGTGCCAGCAGCCAAGACGGGGGTAGCGGGAGCCACGAGCAGTACTTC
TRBD1 | . | TRBJ1-1 | TRBV19 | CASSTRGQGVLGTEAFF | TGTGCCAGTAGTACCAGGGGACAGGGTGTTTTGGGAACTGAAGCTTTCTTT
TRBD2 | . | TRBJ2-7 | TRBV5-1 | CASSLGLAGGPYEQYF | TGCGCCAGCAGCTTGGGACTAGCGGGAGGCCCCTACGAGCAGTACTTC
TRBD1 | . | TRBJ1-5 | TRBV5-1 | CASSTGGSNQPQHF | TGCGCCAGCAGCACAGGGGGGTCCAATCAGCCCCAGCATTTT
TRBD2 | once | TRBJ2-5 | TRBV6-5 | CASSSLTSGQETQYF | TGTGCCAGCAGTTCCCTGACTAGCGGCCAAGAGACCCAGTACTTC